Listed below are T cell receptor beta chains from one sample, sequenced in a study of molecular identifiers for immune sequencing clone quantification. In TCRdb, the PCR reads were re-called with MiXCR into one record per CDR3 protein. The table shows 300,000 to 400,000 distinct CDR3 sequences, with about 20% occurring only once. The sequenced sample was naive CD8+ T cells from blood, with Jurkat cell RNA spiked in. These TCRs come from a human donor in good health. Some libraries in this study had Jurkat cell RNA spiked in. Each CDR3 is given with its conserved first and last residue. A D gene is named only where the DNA matches it firmly. Clone size, where shown, is once, few, many, or a class for clones that have expanded.

V: TRBV4-2
size: NA
J: TRBJ2-4
D: NA
CDR3: CASSQDRAEGQYF
DNA: TGTGCCAGCAGCCAAGATAGAGCGGAGGGTCAGTACTTC

V: TRBV4-1
size: NA
J: TRBJ2-1
D: NA
CDR3: CASSQYRSHNEQFF
DNA: TGCGCCAGCAGCCAATATCGTAGCCACAATGAGCAGTTCTTC

V: TRBV28
size: many
J: TRBJ2-7
D: NA
CDR3: CASSPRDTGGIEQYF
DNA: TGTGCCAGCAGTCCCCGGGACACCGGAGGGATCGAGCAGTACTTC

V: TRBV20-1
size: few
J: TRBJ2-3
D: TRBD2
CDR3: CSARKGLAESTDTQYF
DNA: TGCAGTGCTAGAAAGGGACTAGCGGAGAGCACAGATACGCAGTATTTT

V: TRBV9
size: many
J: TRBJ2-3
D: TRBD2
CDR3: CASSVASGSADLNTQYF
DNA: TGTGCCAGCAGCGTAGCTAGCGGGAGCGCTGATTTGAATACGCAGTATTTT

V: TRBV7-9
size: many
J: TRBJ1-4
D: NA
CDR3: CASSPFARGETNEKLFF
DNA: TGTGCCAGCAGCCCCTTTGCGAGGGGGGAAACTAATGAAAAACTGTTTTTT

V: TRBV7-9
size: few
J: TRBJ1-1
D: NA
CDR3: CASSISNTEAFF
DNA: TGTGCCAGCAGCATTTCGAACACTGAAGCTTTCTTT

V: TRBV11-2
size: many
J: TRBJ2-3
D: NA
CDR3: CASSLEGLSTDTQYF
DNA: TGTGCCAGCAGCTTAGAGGGACTTAGCACAGATACGCAGTATTTT

V: TRBV4-3
size: few
J: TRBJ2-1
D: TRBD2
CDR3: CASSQDPAGGGSYNEQFF
DNA: TGCGCCAGCAGCCAAGATCCCGCCGGGGGGGGCTCCTACAATGAGCAGTTCTTC

V: TRBV4-3
size: NA
J: TRBJ2-3
D: NA
CDR3: CASSQDVGERTDTQYF
DNA: TGCGCCAGCAGCCAAGATGTGGGGGAACGCACAGATACGCAGTATTTT

V: TRBV6-2/TRBV6-3
size: few
J: TRBJ1-1
D: NA
CDR3: CASSYGTPNTEAFF
DNA: TGTGCCAGCAGTTACGGGACACCAAACACTGAAGCTTTCTTT

V: TRBV4-3
size: many
J: TRBJ2-3
D: NA
CDR3: CASSQDRGSSRYF
DNA: TGCGCCAGCAGCCAAGACCGGGGTAGTTCGAGGTATTTT

V: TRBV14
size: few
J: TRBJ2-3
D: TRBD2
CDR3: CASSQGMGLAGVGDTQYF
DNA: TGTGCCAGCAGCCAAGGGATGGGACTAGCGGGAGTCGGAGATACGCAGTATTTT

V: TRBV7-9
size: many
J: TRBJ2-1
D: NA
CDR3: CASSLSVGTFNEQFF
DNA: TGTGCCAGCAGCTTATCAGTAGGGACCTTTAATGAGCAGTTCTTC

V: TRBV7-8
size: once
J: TRBJ1-5
D: NA
CDR3: CVSSQTEQINQPQHF
DNA: TGTGTCAGCAGCCAGACAGAGCAGATCAATCAGCCCCAGCATTTT

V: TRBV13
size: many
J: TRBJ2-5
D: NA
CDR3: CASSWAGTQYF
DNA: TGTGCCAGCAGCTGGGCTGGGACCCAGTACTTC

V: TRBV2
size: many
J: TRBJ2-2
D: NA
CDR3: CASSSWADTGELFF
DNA: TGTGCCAGCAGCTCCTGGGCCGACACCGGGGAGCTGTTTTTT

V: TRBV4-1
size: NA
J: TRBJ1-1
D: NA
CDR3: CASTGGQFSNTEAFF
DNA: TGCGCCAGCACCGGAGGGCAGTTTTCGAACACTGAAGCTTTCTTT

V: TRBV4-3
size: many
J: TRBJ2-3
D: NA
CDR3: CASSQWRGGTDTQYF
DNA: TGCGCCAGCAGCCAATGGCGGGGCGGCACAGATACGCAGTATTTT

V: TRBV28
size: NA
J: TRBJ1-2
D: NA
CDR3: CASSYLEMAELNYGYTF
DNA: TGTGCCAGCAGTTATTTGGAGATGGCAGAGCTTAACTATGGCTACACCTTC

V: TRBV19
size: many
J: TRBJ2-3
D: NA
CDR3: CASSIVLIGTDTQYF
DNA: TGTGCCAGTAGTATCGTCCTGATTGGCACAGATACGCAGTATTTT

V: TRBV7-9
size: many
J: TRBJ2-3
D: TRBD1
CDR3: CASSLSAGGLGTDTQYF
DNA: TGTGCCAGCAGCTTATCAGCAGGGGGCCTGGGCACAGATACGCAGTATTTT

V: TRBV9
size: NA
J: TRBJ2-5
D: NA
CDR3: CASSVGGGPETQYF
DNA: TGTGCCAGCAGCGTGGGGGGCGGGCCCGAGACCCAGTACTTC

V: TRBV6-5
size: many
J: TRBJ2-1
D: TRBD1
CDR3: CASSYDRGHYNEQFF
DNA: TGTGCCAGCAGTTACGACAGGGGGCATTACAATGAGCAGTTCTTC

V: TRBV30
size: many
J: TRBJ1-1
D: NA
CDR3: CAWIWGPVNEAFF
DNA: TGTGCCTGGATTTGGGGACCCGTCAATGAAGCTTTCTTT

V: TRBV5-4
size: many
J: TRBJ1-1
D: NA
CDR3: CASSSQHTEAFF
DNA: TGTGCCAGCAGCTCCCAACACACTGAAGCTTTCTTT

V: TRBV12-3/TRBV12-4
size: few
J: TRBJ2-3
D: NA
CDR3: CASSLRPGGTDTQYF
DNA: TGTGCCAGCAGTTTACGCCCGGGGGGCACAGATACGCAGTATTTT

V: TRBV19
size: few
J: TRBJ1-5
D: NA
CDR3: CASSQGPGQPQHF
DNA: TGTGCCAGTTCCCAGGGACCTGGTCAGCCCCAGCATTTT